Shown below are 11 T cell receptor beta chains from a single sample sequenced in a study of blood T cell repertoires in COVID-19. Profiled with immunoSEQ multiplex PCR; TCRdb holds only in-frame clones, not every one. The sample has 200,000 to 300,000 clones; around nine tenths are singletons. Sequences were obtained from PBMCs or T cells enriched from blood (not recorded which). The receptors come from a woman aged 25 to 45 who had recovered from COVID-19.

In its sample, this clone was seen once. The V gene is TRBV7-8, the J gene TRBJ2-7; TRBD2 aligns across 8 bases. The CDR3 is 17 amino acids. Trimming took 5 bases from V and 5 from J; bases not matched to a gene: 17. Germline CDR1 reads SGHVS; CDR2 reads FQNEAQ. In DNA, the CDR3 is TGTGCCAGCAGCCCCCCGGGGATAGCGGGAAGGAGGAACGAGCAGTACTTC. Protein product: CASSPPGIAGRRNEQYF.

J is TRBJ2-3 and V is TRBV3-1 (or the pseudogene TRBV3-2); 10 bases line up with TRBD2. This CDR3 is 16 amino acids long. Germline V gene sequence: CDR1 LGHDT, CDR2 YNNKEL (reference sequence). The ends lost 4 bases at V and 5 bases at J; junction bases unmatched: 9. This CDR3 reads CASSPQGLALRDTQYF. The DNA for the CDR3 is TGTGCCAGCAGCCCCCAGGGACTAGCGTTGAGAGATACGCAGTATTTT.

The chain carries TRBV25-1 and TRBJ1-2; tentatively, D is TRBD1 (5 bases). The CDR3 has 14 residues. Trimming left V 1 base short and J 6 bases short, with 12 bases between. Germline V gives CDR1 MGHDK, CDR2 SYGVNS. The CDR3 DNA follows: TGTGCCAGCAGTGAATCCGGGGGGGAGGATGGCTACACCTTC. This codes for CASSESGGEDGYTF.

The chain links TRBV25-1 to TRBJ1-2, with D unclear. CDR1 and CDR2 (germline): MGHDK, SYGVNS. The V gene lost 6 bases and the J gene lost 6 bases, with 14 bases spanning the gap. This CDR3 contains 13 residues. The CDR3 sequence is CASRPSGVDGYTF. Written as DNA, the CDR3 is TGTGCCAGCAGACCCTCCGGGGTGGATGGCTACACCTTC.

The rearrangement uses TRBV29-1 and TRBJ2-5; TRBD1 matches at 8 bases. This CDR3 has 13 amino acids. Germline-derived CDR1 and CDR2 are SQVTM and ANQGSEA. Unmatched junction bases numbered 9, after V lost 7 bases and J lost 5 bases. DNA for the CDR3: TGCAGCGCTGACAGGGGCGATAGGGAGACCCAGTACTTC. Translation gives CSADRGDRETQYF.

V and J are TRBV7-2 and TRBJ2-5, with 10 bases that match TRBD2. The V gene's germline CDR1 is SGHTA and CDR2 FQGNSA. The V segment lost 2 bases and the J segment 5 bases; nucleotides outside the gene matches: 5. The CDR3 has 15 amino acids. DNA for the CDR3: TGTGCCAGCAGCTTAAGTTGGACTAGCGGTGAGACCCAGTACTTC. Its protein is CASSLSWTSGETQYF.

The chain joins TRBV4-1 to TRBJ2-1, with 7 bases matching TRBD1. The V gene end was trimmed by 1 base and the J gene end by 4 bases; junction bases not matched to a gene: 7. The CDR3 loop spans 16 amino acids. Germline values: CDR1 MGHRA, CDR2 YSYEKL. The CDR3 bases are TGCGCCAGCAGCCAAGGCATCCGGGACAGATACAATGAGCAGTTCTTC. It encodes CASSQGIRDRYNEQFF.

The chain combines TRBV7-9 with TRBJ1-1; tentatively, D is TRBD1 (6 bases). CDR3 length: 13 residues. Per the germline V gene, CDR1 is SEHNR and CDR2 is FQNEAQ (reference sequence). The V and J ends lost 4 bases and 3 bases respectively, with 9 bases between them. For the CDR3, the DNA is TGTGCCAGCAGCTCCGAGGGGGACACTGAAGCTTTCTTT. Encoded protein: CASSSEGDTEAFF.

The chain couples TRBV7-9 to TRBJ2-3, with D possibly matching TRBD2 (6 bases). V was cut by 3 bases and J by 0 bases, with 13 bases left in between. Germline-derived CDR1 and CDR2 are SEHNR and FQNEAQ (reference sequence). CDR3 size: 16 residues. The CDR3 bases are TGTGCCAGCAGCTTGTCCGGGGGTAGAAGCACAGATACGCAGTATTTT. This translates into CASSLSGGRSTDTQYF.

This clone turned up a few times. The rearrangement joins TRBV4-2 to TRBJ2-7, with TRBD2 matching over 11 bases. J lost 2 bases, V lost 0 bases, and 3 bases had no gene match. This CDR3 spans 16 amino acids. Germline CDR1 reads LGHNA; CDR2 reads YNFKEQ. CDR3 amino acids: CASSQDAGLAAYEQYF. The CDR3 DNA sequence: TGTGCCAGCAGCCAAGATGCGGGACTAGCGGCCTACGAGCAGTACTTC.

This clone was counted a few times. This chain connects TRBV23-1 to TRBJ1-5, with D perhaps matching TRBD1 (5 bases). TRBV23-1 is labeled an ORF, and its function is uncertain. With 7 bases removed from V and 0 bases from J, the gap between germline ends came to 19 bases. The CDR3 spans 17 residues. CDR3 bases: TGCGCCAGCACCCAGGCGACAGAATTCGATAGCAATCAGCCCCAGCATTTT. Protein: CASTQATEFDSNQPQHF.